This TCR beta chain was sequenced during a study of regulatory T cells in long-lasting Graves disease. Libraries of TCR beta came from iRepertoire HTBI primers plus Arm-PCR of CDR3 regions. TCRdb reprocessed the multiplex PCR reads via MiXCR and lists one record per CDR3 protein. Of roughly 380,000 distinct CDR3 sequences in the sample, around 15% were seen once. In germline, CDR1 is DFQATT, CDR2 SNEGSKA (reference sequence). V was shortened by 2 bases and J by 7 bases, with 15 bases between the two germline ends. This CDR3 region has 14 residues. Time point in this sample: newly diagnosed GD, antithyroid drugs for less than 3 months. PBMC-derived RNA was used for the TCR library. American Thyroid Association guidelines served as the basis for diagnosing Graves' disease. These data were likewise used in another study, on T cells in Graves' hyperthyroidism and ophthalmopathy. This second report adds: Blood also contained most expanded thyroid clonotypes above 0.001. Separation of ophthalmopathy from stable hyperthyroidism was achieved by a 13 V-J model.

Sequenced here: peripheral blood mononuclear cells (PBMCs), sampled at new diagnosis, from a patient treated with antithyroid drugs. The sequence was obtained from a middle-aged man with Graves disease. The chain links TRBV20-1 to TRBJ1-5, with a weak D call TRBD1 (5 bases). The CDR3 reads CSARPPGGNQPQHF. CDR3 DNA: TGCAGTGCTAGACCCCCCGGGGGTAACCAGCCCCAGCATTTT.